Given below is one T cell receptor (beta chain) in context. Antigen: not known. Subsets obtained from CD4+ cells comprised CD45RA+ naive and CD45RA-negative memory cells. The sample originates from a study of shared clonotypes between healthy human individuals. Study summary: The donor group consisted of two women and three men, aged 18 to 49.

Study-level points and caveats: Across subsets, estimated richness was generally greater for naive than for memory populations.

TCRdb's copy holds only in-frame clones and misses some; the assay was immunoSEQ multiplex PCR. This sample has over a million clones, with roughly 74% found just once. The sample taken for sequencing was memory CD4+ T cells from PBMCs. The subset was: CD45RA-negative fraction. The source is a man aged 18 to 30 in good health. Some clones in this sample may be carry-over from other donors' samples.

In DNA, the CDR3 is TGTGCCAGCAGCTCGCCGGAAGCAGGGGTCCGAAAAGCTTTCTTT. This encodes CASSSPEAGVRKAFF. The chain combines TRBV5-4 with TRBJ1-1; weak D call: TRBD1 (6 bases). The V gene lost 3 bases and the J gene lost 9 bases, with 21 bases spanning the gap. The CDR3 has 15 residues. CDR1 is SGHNT and CDR2 is YYREEE in the germline V gene (reference sequence).